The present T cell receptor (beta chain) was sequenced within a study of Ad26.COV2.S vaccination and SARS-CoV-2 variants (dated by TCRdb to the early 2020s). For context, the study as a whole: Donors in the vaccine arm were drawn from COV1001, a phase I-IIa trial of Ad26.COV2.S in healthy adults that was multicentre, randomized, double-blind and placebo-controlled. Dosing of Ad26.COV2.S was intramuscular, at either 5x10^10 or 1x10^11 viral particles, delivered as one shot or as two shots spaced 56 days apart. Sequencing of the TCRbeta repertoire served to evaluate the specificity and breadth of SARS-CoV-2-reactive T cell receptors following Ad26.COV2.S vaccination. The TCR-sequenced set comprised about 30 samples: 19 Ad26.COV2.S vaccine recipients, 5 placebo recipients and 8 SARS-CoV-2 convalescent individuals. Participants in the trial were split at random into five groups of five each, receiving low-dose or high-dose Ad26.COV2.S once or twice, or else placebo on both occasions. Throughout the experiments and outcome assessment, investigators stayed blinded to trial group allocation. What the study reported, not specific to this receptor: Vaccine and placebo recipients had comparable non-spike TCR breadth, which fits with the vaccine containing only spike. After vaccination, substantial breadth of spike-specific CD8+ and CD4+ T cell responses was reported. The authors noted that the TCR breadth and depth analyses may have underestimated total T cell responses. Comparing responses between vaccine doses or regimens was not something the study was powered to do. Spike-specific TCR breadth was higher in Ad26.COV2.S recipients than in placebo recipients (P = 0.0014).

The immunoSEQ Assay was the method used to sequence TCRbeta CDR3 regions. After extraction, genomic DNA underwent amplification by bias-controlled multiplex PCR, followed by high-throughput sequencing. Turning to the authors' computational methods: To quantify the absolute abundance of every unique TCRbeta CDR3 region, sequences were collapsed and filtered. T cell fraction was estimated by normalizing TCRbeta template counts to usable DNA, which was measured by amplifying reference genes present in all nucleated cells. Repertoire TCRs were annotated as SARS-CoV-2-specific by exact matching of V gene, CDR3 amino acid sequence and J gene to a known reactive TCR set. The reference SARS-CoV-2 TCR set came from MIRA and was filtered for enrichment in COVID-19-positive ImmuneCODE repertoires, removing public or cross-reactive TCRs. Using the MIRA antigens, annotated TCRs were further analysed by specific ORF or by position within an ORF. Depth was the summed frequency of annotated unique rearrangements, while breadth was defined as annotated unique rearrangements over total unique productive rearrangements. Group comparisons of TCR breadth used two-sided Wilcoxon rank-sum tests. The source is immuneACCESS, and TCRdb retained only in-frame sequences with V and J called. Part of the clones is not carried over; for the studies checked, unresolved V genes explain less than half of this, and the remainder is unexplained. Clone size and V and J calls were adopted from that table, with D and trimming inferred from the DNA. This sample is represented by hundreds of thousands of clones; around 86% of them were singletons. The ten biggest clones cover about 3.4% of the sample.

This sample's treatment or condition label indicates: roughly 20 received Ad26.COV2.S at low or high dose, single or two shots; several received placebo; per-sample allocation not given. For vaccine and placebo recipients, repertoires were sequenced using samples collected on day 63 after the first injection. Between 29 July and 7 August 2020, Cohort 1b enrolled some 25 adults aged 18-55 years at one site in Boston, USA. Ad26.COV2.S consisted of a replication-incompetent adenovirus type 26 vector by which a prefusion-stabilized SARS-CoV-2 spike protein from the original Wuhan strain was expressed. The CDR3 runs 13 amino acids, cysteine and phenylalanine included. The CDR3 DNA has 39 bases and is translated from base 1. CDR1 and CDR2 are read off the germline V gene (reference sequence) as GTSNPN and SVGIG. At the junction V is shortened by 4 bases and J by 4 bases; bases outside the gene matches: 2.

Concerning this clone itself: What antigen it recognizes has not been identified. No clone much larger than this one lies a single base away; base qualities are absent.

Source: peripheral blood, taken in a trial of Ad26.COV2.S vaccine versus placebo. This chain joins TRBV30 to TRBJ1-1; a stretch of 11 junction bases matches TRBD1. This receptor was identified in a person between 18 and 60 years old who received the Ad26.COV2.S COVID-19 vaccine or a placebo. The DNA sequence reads TGTGCCTGGATCGGGACAGGGGGCACTGAAGCTTTCTTT. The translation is CAWIGTGGTEAFF. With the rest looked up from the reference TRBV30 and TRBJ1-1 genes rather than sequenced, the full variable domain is SQTIHQWPATLVQPVGSPLSLECTVEGTSNPNLYWYRQAAGRGLQLLFYSVGIGQISSEVPQNLSASRPQDRQFILSSKKLLLSDSGFYLCAWIGTGGTEAFFGQGTRLTVV.